What follows are 12 T cell receptor beta chains derived from one specimen sequenced in a study of blood T cell repertoires in COVID-19. Sequencing was performed with immunoSEQ multiplex PCR; in TCRdb, only in-frame clones are kept and a portion is missing. Counted here are roughly 300,000 clones, about 88% occurring once; the ten biggest clones make up more than 0.8%. Material: PBMCs or T cells enriched from blood (not recorded which). These receptors came from a young woman who had recovered from COVID-19.

The J gene is TRBJ2-3, the V gene TRBV7-8; TRBD2 agrees at 7 bases. The ends lost 1 base at V and 1 base at J; junction bases unmatched: 8. Germline V lookup: CDR1 SGHVS, CDR2 FQNEAQ. The CDR3 loop spans 17 amino acids. CDR3 amino acids: CASSLGRGTSGTDTQYF. DNA for the CDR3: TGTGCCAGCAGCTTAGGTCGGGGTACTAGCGGCACAGATACGCAGTATTTT.

This clone has a single count. This chain joins TRBV5-6 and TRBJ2-7, with no clear D. V gave up 0 bases and J gave up 0 bases, with 10 bases separating them. The length of the CDR3 is 15 residues. CDR1 and CDR2 (germline): SGHDT, YYEEEE. DNA of the CDR3: TGTGCCAGCAGCTTGGTCGATTTTAGCTCCTACGAGCAGTACTTC. This codes for CASSLVDFSSYEQYF. The full variable domain, with the rest looked up from reference TRBV5-6 and TRBJ2-7, is DAGVTQSPTHLIKTRGQQVTLRCSPKSGHDTVSWYQQALGQGPQFIFQYYEEEERQRGNFPDRFSGHQFPNYSSELNVNALLLGDSALYLCASSLVDFSSYEQYFGPGTRLTVT.

CDR3 in amino acids: CASSSGTASYNEQFF. The DNA of the CDR3 is TGTGCCAGCAGTTCCGGGACTGCGTCCTACAATGAGCAGTTCTTC. This chain joins TRBV2 and TRBJ2-1; D perhaps matches TRBD2 (6 bases). Trimming pared 5 bases from V and 1 base from J, leaving 12 bases between. The CDR3 is 15 residues long. Germline CDR1 SNHLY, CDR2 FYNNEI.

V gene TRBV28 combines with J gene TRBJ2-7, with 8 bases identical to TRBD1. Per germline, CDR1 MDHEN and CDR2 SYDVKM. The CDR3 has 16 amino acids. Trimming removed 6 bases from V and 0 bases from J; junction bases left unmatched: 10. CDR3: CASRFQGAPSSYEQYF. Written as DNA, the CDR3 is TGTGCCAGCAGGTTCCAGGGGGCCCCGAGCTCCTACGAGCAGTACTTC.

The chain combines TRBV27 with TRBJ1-5; 7 positions match TRBD1. This CDR3 has 15 amino acids. The J segment lost 4 bases and the V segment lost 5 bases, leaving 8 bases of the junction unmatched. CDR1 is MNHEY, CDR2 SMNVEV, per germline (reference sequence). As DNA, the CDR3 is TGTGCCAGCAGTAAAAGACAGGGACAGAATCAGCCCCAGCATTTT. Translated: CASSKRQGQNQPQHF.

J is TRBJ1-2 and V is TRBV9; 8 nucleotides align to TRBD1. Unmatched junction bases numbered 9, after V lost 0 bases and J lost 2 bases. Per germline, CDR1 SGDLS and CDR2 YYNGEE. The CDR3 loop spans 17 amino acids. CDR3: CASSVGRPGTGNYGYTF. In DNA, the CDR3 is TGTGCCAGCAGCGTAGGCCGTCCCGGGACAGGAAACTATGGCTACACCTTC.

This chain uses TRBV28 with TRBJ1-2, with D perhaps matching TRBD1 (6 bases). The CDR3 is made up of 13 amino acids. Germline lookup yields CDR1 MDHEN and CDR2 SYDVKM. Trimming left V 3 bases short and J 13 bases short, with 18 bases between. The CDR3 is CASSFSQKQGSTF. CDR3 in DNA: TGTGCCAGCAGTTTTAGTCAGAAACAGGGAAGCACCTTC.

The rearrangement joins TRBV28 to TRBJ2-2; TRBD1 matches at 7 bases. There are 14 residues in the CDR3. CDR1 MDHEN and CDR2 SYDVKM come from the germline V gene. The V gene end was trimmed by 8 bases and the J gene end by 5 bases; junction bases not matched to a gene: 8. In DNA, the CDR3 is TGTGCCAGCTTTACAGGGGTTGGGACCGGGGAGCTGTTTTTT. Translation gives CASFTGVGTGELFF.

This sequence joins TRBV19 and TRBJ2-5; TRBD1 matches at 8 bases. V was pared by 5 bases and J by 3 bases, with 2 bases of the junction left unmatched. Per the germline V gene, CDR1 is LNHDA and CDR2 is SQIVND (reference sequence). The CDR3 has 13 residues. The CDR3 nucleotides are TGTGCCAGTAGTCCGGACAGGGAAGAGACCCAGTACTTC. This sequence encodes CASSPDREETQYF.

The genes are TRBV6-5 and TRBJ2-7; D remains unclear. V lost 6 bases to trimming and J lost 0 bases, with 9 bases between them. Germline V gene lookup returns CDR1 MNHEY and CDR2 SVGAGI. There are 13 residues in the CDR3. The CDR3 DNA follows: TGTGCCAGCAGAAGACAAAACTCCTACGAGCAGTACTTC. Protein sequence: CASRRQNSYEQYF.

The genes are TRBV7-9 and TRBJ2-7; possible D gene TRBD1, 6 bases. V was cut by 5 bases and J by 6 bases, with 23 bases left in between. This CDR3 region has 16 residues. Germline lookup yields CDR1 SEHNR and CDR2 FQNEAQ (reference sequence). The CDR3 region has the DNA TGTGCCAGCAGCCCCCCCGGATTGGCAGGGGTAGGCGAGCAGTACTTC. This sequence encodes CASSPPGLAGVGEQYF.

As regards this clone: The identical CDR3 is also encoded by other nucleotide sequences in the sample. The genes are TRBV27 and TRBJ2-1; 8 nucleotides line up with TRBD1. The germline V gene encodes CDR1 MNHEY and CDR2 SMNVEV (reference sequence). This CDR3 contains 13 residues. V shed 2 bases, J shed 7 bases, and the junction held 1 base outside the gene matches. The CDR3 DNA reads TGTGCCAGCAGTTTAGACAGGGGAAATGAGCAGTTCTTC. Its translation: CASSLDRGNEQFF.